This TCR beta chain derives from a study of blood T cell repertoires in COVID-19. Study at large: Collection of acute and convalescent COVID-19 samples took place in the United States, Italy and Spain. T cells, B-cell-depleted T cells, or PBMCs provided the cDNA or gDNA that served as material.

This CDR3 spans 16 amino acids. Trimming took 1 base from V and 5 from J; bases not matched to a gene: 7. Germline lookup yields CDR1 SGHRS and CDR2 YFSETQ. As handled by the study authors: Quantification of nucleated cells was approximated via reference gene primer amplification. Some clones are missing from TCRdb's copy, which holds only in-frame ones; the method was immunoSEQ multiplex PCR. V and J calls and clone size are copied from that table; D and trimming were computed from the DNA. The sample shows around 170,000 clones, about four fifths of them seen only once. The origin of this receptor is a man in his sixties or seventies with active or convalescent COVID-19. Sequencing used peripheral blood. This sequence joins TRBV5-1 and TRBJ2-5; 11 bases are a match to TRBD2. CDR3 region: CASSLRLAGRDETQYF. In nucleotides, the CDR3 is TGCGCCAGCAGCTTGAGACTAGCGGGGCGGGATGAGACCCAGTACTTC. Full variable domain (rest looked up from reference TRBV5-1 and TRBJ2-5): KAGVTQTPRYLIKTRGQQVTLSCSPISGHRSVSWYQQTPGQGLQFLFEYFSETQRNKGNFPGRFSGRQFSNSRSEMNVSTLELGDSALYLCASSLRLAGRDETQYFGPGTRLLVL.